Listed below are T cell receptor beta chains from one sample, sequenced in a study of blood T cell repertoires in COVID-19. Assay used: immunoSEQ multiplex PCR; TCRdb lists only in-frame clones, some missing. Of 150,000 or so clones in the sample, 85% were seen once. Sequenced: peripheral blood. These receptor sequences come from a woman aged 40-49 years with active or convalescent COVID-19. Each CDR3 is given with its conserved first and last residue. D genes are given only for firm matches. Not all rows give a size; the values are once, few, many and, for expanded clones, a class.

clone size	V gene	J gene	D gene	CDR3 length	CDR3 DNA	CDR3 protein
.	TRBV7-9	TRBJ1-2	.	12	TGTGCCAGCAGCTTTGACAGCTATGGCTACACCTTC	CASSFDSYGYTF
.	TRBV6-6	TRBJ1-4	.	13	TGTGCCAGCAGTTACGACAGGCGTGAAAAACTGTTTTTT	CASSYDRREKLFF
.	TRBV28	TRBJ1-2	.	14	TGTGCCAGCAGGACGATACAGGGTCGGTACGGCTACACCTTC	CASRTIQGRYGYTF
once	TRBV2	TRBJ1-2	TRBD1	14	TGTGCCAGCAGTGGGACAGGGGAGGGGAGTGGCTACACCTTC	CASSGTGEGSGYTF
.	TRBV28	TRBJ1-5	TRBD1	16	TGTGCCAGCAGTTTAATCAGGGGGCTCGGCAATCAGCCCCAGCATTTT	CASSLIRGLGNQPQHF
.	TRBV6-5	TRBJ1-1	TRBD1	15	TGTGCCAGCAGTTCGCCGGGACAGGGGAACACTGAAGCTTTCTTT	CASSSPGQGNTEAFF
.	TRBV5-1	TRBJ2-3	.	16	TGCGCCAGCAGCTTGGGTCTCGGGTACAGCACAGATACGCAGTATTTT	CASSLGLGYSTDTQYF
.	TRBV24-1	TRBJ2-6	TRBD1	16	TGTGCCACCCCCCGACAGGGGGCGCCTGGGGCCAACGTCCTGACTTTC	CATPRQGAPGANVLTF
.	TRBV4-3	TRBJ1-2	.	14	TGCGCCAGCAGCCAAGATTCGGGTATCGGTGGCTACACCTTC	CASSQDSGIGGYTF
.	TRBV18	TRBJ2-1	TRBD2	17	TGTGCCAGCTCAACCAGACTAGCGGGAGGGCCTCACAATGAGCAGTTCTTC	CASSTRLAGGPHNEQFF
.	TRBV28	TRBJ1-1	.	11	TGTGCCATCGTAGGGGTGACTGAAGCTTTCTTT	CAIVGVTEAFF
.	TRBV28	TRBJ2-7	.	15	TGTGCCAGCAGTTTATGGGCTGGGGGCCACTACGAGCAGTACTTC	CASSLWAGGHYEQYF
.	TRBV14	TRBJ1-2	.	13	TGTGCCAGCAGCCAAGAAAGCAGTGGGCGCTACACCTTC	CASSQESSGRYTF
once	TRBV5-1	TRBJ1-2	TRBD1	14	TGCGCCAGCAGTACAGGGGGTGGTGTCGATGGCTACACCTTC	CASSTGGGVDGYTF
.	TRBV18	TRBJ1-5	TRBD1	16	TGTGCCAGCTCACCCTCGACAGGGATTAGCAATCAGCCCCAGCATTTT	CASSPSTGISNQPQHF
.	TRBV24-1	TRBJ2-1	.	18	TGTGCCACCAGTGAGACGGGGAGGCGGTCGGCGTCCTACAATGAGCAGTTCTTC	CATSETGRRSASYNEQFF
.	TRBV5-4	TRBJ2-3	.	15	TGTGCCAGCAGCTTTCGGGGGACGAGCACAGATACGCAGTATTTT	CASSFRGTSTDTQYF
.	TRBV19	TRBJ1-4	.	16	TGTGCCAGTAGTATAGAAGGAGGGACAACTAATGAAAAACTGTTTTTT	CASSIEGGTTNEKLFF
once	TRBV3-1/TRBV3-2	TRBJ1-2	.	12	TGTGCCAGCACTACAGGGAACTATGGCTACACCTTC	CASTTGNYGYTF
.	TRBV28	TRBJ1-2	TRBD1	15	TGTGCCAGCAGTTCTGGACAGGGTCCAACGGGCGGCTACACCTTC	CASSSGQGPTGGYTF
.	TRBV6-1	TRBJ1-1	TRBD1	17	TGTGCCAGCAGTGAATGGGGTGTAGGACAGGGGGAAACTGAAGCTTTCTTT	CASSEWGVGQGETEAFF